The rows below give T cell receptor beta chains drawn from one sample of a study of post-analysis software for immune sequencing data. Each CDR3 protein is one row after TCRdb ran MiXCR on the PCR reads. The data show hundreds of thousands of distinct CDR3 sequences, roughly 38% seen once. Specimen: blood. The source is a girl aged 2-10 years with multiple sclerosis. Both conserved end residues are part of each CDR3. The D gene is left open where the match is weak. A row's size may be missing; if present it is once, few, many or a size class.

D	V	size	J	CDR3	DNA
TRBD2	TRBV5-1	once	TRBJ2-3	CASSLMPGTTQDTQYF	TGCGCCAGCAGCTTGATGCCCGGGACTACGCAGGATACGCAGTATTTT
NA	TRBV24-1	NA	TRBJ2-1	CATSDPRSYNEQFF	TGTGCCACCAGTGATCCTCGTTCCTACAATGAGCAGTTCTTC
NA	TRBV5-1	few	TRBJ2-1	CASSFDGGLGNEQFF	TGCGCCAGCAGCTTCGACGGGGGCTTGGGGAATGAGCAGTTCTTC
NA	TRBV5-6	NA	TRBJ2-7	CASSPYRTTYEQYF	TGTGCCAGCAGCCCCTACAGGACCACCTACGAGCAGTACTTC
NA	TRBV6-1	NA	TRBJ1-5	CASSEFSGFGNQPQHF	TGTGCCAGCAGTGAATTCTCGGGGTTTGGCAATCAGCCCCAGCATTTT
TRBD2	TRBV4-1	once	TRBJ2-1	CASSQESGGSYNEQFF	TGCGCCAGCAGCCAAGAGTCGGGGGGCTCCTACAATGAGCAGTTCTTC
TRBD2	TRBV12-3/TRBV12-4	NA	TRBJ2-1	CASRTSGGPNEQFF	TGTGCCAGCAGAACTAGCGGGGGGCCGAATGAGCAGTTCTTC
NA	TRBV28	NA	TRBJ1-4	CASSLNFEKLFF	TGTGCCAGCAGTTTGAATTTTGAAAAACTGTTTTTT
NA	TRBV12-3/TRBV12-4	few	TRBJ1-4	CASRHGQTSATNEKLFF	TGTGCCAGCAGACACGGACAGACCTCTGCAACTAATGAAAAACTGTTTTTT
TRBD2	TRBV5-1	few	TRBJ2-1	CASSPGWGGYNEQFF	TGCGCCAGCAGCCCCGGGTGGGGAGGGTACAATGAGCAGTTCTTC
TRBD2	TRBV28	NA	TRBJ2-7	CASSLYILAGALYEQYF	TGTGCCAGCAGTTTATACATCCTAGCGGGGGCCCTCTACGAGCAGTACTTC
TRBD1	TRBV5-1	NA	TRBJ2-1	CASSSRDRFYNEQFF	TGCGCCAGCAGCTCCCGGGACAGGTTCTACAATGAGCAGTTCTTC
NA	TRBV18	NA	TRBJ1-5	CASSPLGGSNQPQHF	TGTGCCAGCTCACCACTGGGAGGGAGCAATCAGCCCCAGCATTTT
NA	TRBV11-2	NA	TRBJ1-1	CASSRHQNTEAFF	TGTGCCAGCAGCCGGCATCAAAACACTGAAGCTTTCTTT
NA	TRBV4-2	NA	TRBJ1-5	CASSQDMARPYSNQPQHF	TGTGCCAGCAGCCAAGATATGGCCAGACCATATAGCAATCAGCCCCAGCATTTT
TRBD2	TRBV25-1	few	TRBJ2-7	CASVTSGGIYEQYF	TGTGCCAGCGTTACTAGCGGGGGGATCTACGAGCAGTACTTC
TRBD1	TRBV20-1	NA	TRBJ2-5	CSARGPGTAQETQYF	TGCAGTGCTAGAGGGCCCGGGACAGCTCAAGAGACCCAGTACTTC
NA	TRBV6-1	NA	TRBJ1-2	CASRPPKDRAYGYTF	TGTGCCAGCAGACCGCCGAAGGACAGAGCCTATGGCTACACCTTC
NA	TRBV5-1	NA	TRBJ2-1	CASSLARGHNEQFF	TGCGCCAGCAGCTTGGCCCGGGGCCACAATGAGCAGTTCTTC
TRBD2	TRBV20-1	NA	TRBJ2-3	CSARLAGGTTDTQYF	TGCAGTGCTAGACTAGCGGGGGGGACTACAGATACGCAGTATTTT
NA	TRBV6-1	NA	TRBJ2-7	CASSGPTRTYEQYF	TGTGCCAGCAGCGGACCGACCAGGACCTACGAGCAGTACTTC
NA	TRBV7-9	NA	TRBJ2-5	CASSAQVYQETQYF	TGTGCCAGCAGCGCTCAAGTGTACCAAGAGACCCAGTACTTC
NA	TRBV13	NA	TRBJ2-7	CASSKDWDEQYF	TGTGCCAGCAGCAAGGATTGGGACGAGCAGTACTTC
NA	TRBV7-3	few	TRBJ1-6	CASSWGSSTHSPLHF	TGTGCCAGCAGCTGGGGGTCCAGCACGCATTCACCCCTCCACTTT
TRBD1	TRBV20-1	many	TRBJ2-7	CSARPWEPGGDEQYF	TGCAGTGCTCGACCTTGGGAGCCAGGGGGCGACGAGCAGTACTTC
NA	TRBV29-1	NA	TRBJ2-7	CSVAMVRGSYEQYF	TGCAGCGTTGCGATGGTCAGGGGTTCCTACGAGCAGTACTTC
NA	TRBV20-1	few	TRBJ1-2	CSATLLQGGNYGYTF	TGCAGTGCTACACTCCTCCAGGGAGGAAACTATGGCTACACCTTC
NA	TRBV2	NA	TRBJ2-7	CASSDPVLRNEQYF	TGTGCCAGCAGTGACCCGGTTTTGAGAAACGAGCAGTACTTC
NA	TRBV5-1	few	TRBJ2-5	CASSYSTEETQYF	TGCGCCAGCAGCTACTCGACGGAAGAGACCCAGTACTTC
NA	TRBV9	few	TRBJ1-2	CASSVAPNRDDGYTF	TGTGCCAGCAGCGTAGCCCCCAACAGGGATGATGGCTACACCTTC
TRBD2	TRBV6-4	NA	TRBJ2-5	CASALAGKQETQYF	TGTGCCAGTGCCTTAGCGGGGAAACAAGAGACCCAGTACTTC
TRBD1	TRBV12-3/TRBV12-4	NA	TRBJ2-7	CASSLVISRDRAYEQYF	TGTGCCAGCAGTTTAGTTATCAGCCGGGACAGAGCCTACGAGCAGTACTTC
NA	TRBV29-1	NA	TRBJ1-2	CSVRGRNYGYTF	TGCAGCGTCAGGGGTAGGAACTATGGCTACACCTTC
NA	TRBV10-3	few	TRBJ2-1	CAISGVINEQFF	TGTGCCATCAGTGGGGTGATCAATGAGCAGTTCTTC
TRBD1	TRBV6-5	once	TRBJ1-2	CASTGQGANYGYTF	TGTGCCAGCACCGGACAGGGGGCTAACTATGGCTACACCTTC
TRBD2	TRBV29-1	NA	TRBJ2-1	CSVPGLADNEQFF	TGCAGCGTCCCGGGACTAGCGGATAATGAGCAGTTCTTC
NA	TRBV20-1	many	TRBJ1-2	CSAIHLDGYTF	TGCAGTGCTATTCATCTCGATGGCTACACCTTC
NA	TRBV24-1	NA	TRBJ1-1	CATSDPGSLEAFF	TGTGCCACCAGTGATCCCGGATCCCTTGAAGCTTTCTTT
TRBD2	TRBV7-8	once	TRBJ2-7	CASSTGLALEQYF	TGTGCCAGCAGCACCGGACTAGCTCTGGAGCAGTACTTC
TRBD2	TRBV9	NA	TRBJ2-1	CACSLSGGARNEQFF	TGTGCCTGCAGCCTTAGCGGGGGGGCGCGGAATGAGCAGTTCTTC
NA	TRBV2	few	TRBJ2-1	CARKGGEQFF	TGTGCCAGAAAGGGGGGTGAGCAGTTCTTC
NA	TRBV7-9	NA	TRBJ2-1	CASSLTAVPDNEQFF	TGTGCCAGCAGTCTAACCGCCGTGCCCGACAATGAGCAGTTCTTC
TRBD2	TRBV28	few	TRBJ2-3	CASSLPGGYLDTQYF	TGTGCCAGCAGTTTACCGGGGGGGTACCTTGATACGCAGTATTTT
NA	TRBV28	NA	TRBJ1-2	CASSLRVTGYTF	TGTGCCAGCAGTTTAAGGGTAACGGGCTACACCTTC
NA	TRBV29-1	NA	TRBJ1-2	CSVEREVGYGYTF	TGCAGCGTTGAGAGGGAGGTTGGCTATGGCTACACCTTC
NA	TRBV4-1	NA	TRBJ1-4	CASSQVVVEKLFF	TGCGCCAGCAGCCAAGTGGTGGTCGAAAAACTGTTTTTT
NA	TRBV7-3	many	TRBJ2-1	CASSLRDGYNEQFF	TGTGCCAGCAGCTTGAGGGACGGCTACAATGAGCAGTTCTTC
TRBD2	TRBV7-2	NA	TRBJ2-3	CASSSTGTSGITDTQYF	TGTGCCAGCAGCTCGACTGGGACTAGCGGGATAACAGATACGCAGTATTTT
NA	TRBV12-3/TRBV12-4	once	TRBJ1-2	CASSPRTGLTGDGYTF	TGTGCCAGCAGTCCCAGAACAGGACTCACCGGCGATGGCTACACCTTC